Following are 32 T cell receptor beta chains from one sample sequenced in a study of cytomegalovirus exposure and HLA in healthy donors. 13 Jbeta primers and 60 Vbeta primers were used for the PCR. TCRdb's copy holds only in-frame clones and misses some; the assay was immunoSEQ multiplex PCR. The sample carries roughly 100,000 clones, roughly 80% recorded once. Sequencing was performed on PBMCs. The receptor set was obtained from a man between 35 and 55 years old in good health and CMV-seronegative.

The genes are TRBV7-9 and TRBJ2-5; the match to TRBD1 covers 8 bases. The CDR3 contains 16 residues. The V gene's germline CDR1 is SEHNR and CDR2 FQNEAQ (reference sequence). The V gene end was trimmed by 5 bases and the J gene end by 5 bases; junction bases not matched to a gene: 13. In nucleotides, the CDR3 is TGTGCCAGCAGCAATTACAGGGGGGAGATTGGGGAGACCCAGTACTTC. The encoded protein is CASSNYRGEIGETQYF.

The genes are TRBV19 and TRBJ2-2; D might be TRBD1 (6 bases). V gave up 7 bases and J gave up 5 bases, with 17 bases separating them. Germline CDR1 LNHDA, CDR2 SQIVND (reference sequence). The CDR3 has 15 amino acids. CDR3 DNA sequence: TGTGCCAGTACCCAACGAGGGGGAGTAACCGGGGAGCTGTTTTTT. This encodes CASTQRGGVTGELFF.

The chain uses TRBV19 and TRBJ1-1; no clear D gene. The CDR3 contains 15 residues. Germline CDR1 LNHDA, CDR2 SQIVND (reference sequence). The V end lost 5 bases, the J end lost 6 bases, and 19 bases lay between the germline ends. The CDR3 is CASSPGGGPGPEAFF. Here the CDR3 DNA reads TGTGCCAGTAGTCCGGGTGGAGGGCCCGGACCTGAAGCTTTCTTT.

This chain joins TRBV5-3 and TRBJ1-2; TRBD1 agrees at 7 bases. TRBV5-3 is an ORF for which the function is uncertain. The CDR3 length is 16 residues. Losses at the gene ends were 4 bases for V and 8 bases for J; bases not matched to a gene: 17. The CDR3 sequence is CARSRWGLDRVSGYTF. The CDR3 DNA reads TGTGCCAGAAGCCGTTGGGGGTTAGACAGGGTATCAGGCTACACCTTC.

The CDR3 loop reads CASRTGRDRGYGYTF. The CDR3 nucleotides are TGTGCCAGTAGGACTGGCCGGGACAGGGGCTATGGCTACACCTTC. The chain carries TRBV19 and TRBJ1-2, with 10 nucleotides matching TRBD1. The CDR3 is 15 amino acids. Unmatched junction bases numbered 8, after V lost 6 bases and J lost 4 bases. Per the germline V gene, CDR1 is LNHDA and CDR2 is SQIVND (reference sequence).

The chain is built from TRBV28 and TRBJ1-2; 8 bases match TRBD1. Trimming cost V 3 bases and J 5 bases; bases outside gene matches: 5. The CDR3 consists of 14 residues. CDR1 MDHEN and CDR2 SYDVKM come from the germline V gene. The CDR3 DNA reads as TGTGCCAGCAGTTTCCGAGACAGGGGTTATGGCTACACCTTC. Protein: CASSFRDRGYGYTF.

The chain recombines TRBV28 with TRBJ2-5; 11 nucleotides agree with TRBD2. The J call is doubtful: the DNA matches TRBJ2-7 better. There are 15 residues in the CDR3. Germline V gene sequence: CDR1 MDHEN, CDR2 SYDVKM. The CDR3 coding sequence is TGTGCCAGCACCTCACTAGCGGGAGTTACGAACGAGCAGTACTTC. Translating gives CASTSLAGVTNEQYF.

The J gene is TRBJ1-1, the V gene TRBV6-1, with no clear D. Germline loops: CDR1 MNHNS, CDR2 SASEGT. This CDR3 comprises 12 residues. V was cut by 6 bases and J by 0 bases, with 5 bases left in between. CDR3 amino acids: CASRQVNTEAFF. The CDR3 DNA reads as TGTGCCAGCAGGCAGGTGAACACTGAAGCTTTCTTT.

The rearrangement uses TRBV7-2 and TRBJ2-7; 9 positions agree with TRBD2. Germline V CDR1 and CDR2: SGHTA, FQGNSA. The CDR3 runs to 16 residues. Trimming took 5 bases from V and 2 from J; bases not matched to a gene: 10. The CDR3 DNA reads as TGTGCCAGCAGCCCCGGGCGGACTAGCGTCCCCTACGAGCAGTACTTC. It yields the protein CASSPGRTSVPYEQYF. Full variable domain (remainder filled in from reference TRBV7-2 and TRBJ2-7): GAGVSQSPSNKVTEKGKDVELRCDPISGHTALYWYRQSLGQGLEFLIYFQGNSAPDKSGLPSDRFSAERTGGSVSTLTIQRTQQEDSAVYLCASSPGRTSVPYEQYFGPGTRLTVT.

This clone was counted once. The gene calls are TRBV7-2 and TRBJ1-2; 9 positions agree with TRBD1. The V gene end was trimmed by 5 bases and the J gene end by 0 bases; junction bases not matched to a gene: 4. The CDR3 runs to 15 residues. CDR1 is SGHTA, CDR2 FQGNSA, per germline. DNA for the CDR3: TGTGCCAGCAGCCCACGGACAGGGGCTAACTATGGCTACACCTTC. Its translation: CASSPRTGANYGYTF.

The CDR3, as DNA: TGTGCCAGCAGCTTAAGGCGGGGGCCCTACGAGCAGTACTTC. It translates to CASSLRRGPYEQYF. The chain uses TRBV11-2 and TRBJ2-7; possibly TRBD2 for D (7 bases). CDR1 and CDR2 from the germline V gene are SGHAT and FQNNGV. This CDR3 spans 14 amino acids. The germline V and J ends were trimmed by 2 bases and 2 bases, with 10 bases remaining between them.

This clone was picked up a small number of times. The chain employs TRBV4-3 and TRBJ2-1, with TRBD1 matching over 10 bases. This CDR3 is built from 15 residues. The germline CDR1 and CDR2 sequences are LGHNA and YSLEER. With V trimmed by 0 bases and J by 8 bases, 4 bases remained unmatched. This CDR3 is CASSQEGQGYDEQFF. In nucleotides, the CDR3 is TGCGCCAGCAGCCAAGAGGGACAGGGGTACGATGAGCAGTTCTTC.

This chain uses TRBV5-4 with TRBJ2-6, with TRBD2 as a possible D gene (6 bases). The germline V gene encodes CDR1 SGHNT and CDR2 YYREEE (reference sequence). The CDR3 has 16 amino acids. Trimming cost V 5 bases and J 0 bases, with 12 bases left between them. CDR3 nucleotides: TGTGCCAGCAGGACCGGGGGTGGCTCTGGGGCCAACGTCCTGACTTTC. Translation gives CASRTGGGSGANVLTF. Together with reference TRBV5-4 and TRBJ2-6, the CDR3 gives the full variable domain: ETGVTQSPTHLIKTRGQQVTLRCSSQSGHNTVSWYQQALGQGPQFIFQYYREEENGRGNFPPRFSGLQFPNYSSELNVNALELDDSALYLCASRTGGGSGANVLTFGAGSRLTVL.

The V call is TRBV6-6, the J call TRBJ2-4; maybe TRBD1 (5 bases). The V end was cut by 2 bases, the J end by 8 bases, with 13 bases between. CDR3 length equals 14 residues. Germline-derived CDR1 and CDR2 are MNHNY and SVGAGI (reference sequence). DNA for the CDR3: TGTGCCAGCAGTTACGACAGTGTGATAGACATTCAGTACTTC. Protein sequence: CASSYDSVIDIQYF.

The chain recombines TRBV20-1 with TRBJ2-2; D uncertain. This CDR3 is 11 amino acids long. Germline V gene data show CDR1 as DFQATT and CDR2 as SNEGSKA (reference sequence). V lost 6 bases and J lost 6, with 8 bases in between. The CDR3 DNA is TGCAGTGCAACCCCAGCCGGGGAGCTGTTTTTT. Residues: CSATPAGELFF.

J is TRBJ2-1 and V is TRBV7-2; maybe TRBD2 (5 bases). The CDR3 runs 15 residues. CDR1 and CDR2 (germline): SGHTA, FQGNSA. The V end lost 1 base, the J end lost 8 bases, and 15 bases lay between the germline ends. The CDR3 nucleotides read TGTGCCAGCAGCTTAGTTTGCGGGTGTCGGGATGAGCAGTTCTTC. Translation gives CASSLVCGCRDEQFF. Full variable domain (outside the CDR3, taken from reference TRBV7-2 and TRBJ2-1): GAGVSQSPSNKVTEKGKDVELRCDPISGHTALYWYRQSLGQGLEFLIYFQGNSAPDKSGLPSDRFSAERTGGSVSTLTIQRTQQEDSAVYLCASSLVCGCRDEQFFGPGTRLTVL.

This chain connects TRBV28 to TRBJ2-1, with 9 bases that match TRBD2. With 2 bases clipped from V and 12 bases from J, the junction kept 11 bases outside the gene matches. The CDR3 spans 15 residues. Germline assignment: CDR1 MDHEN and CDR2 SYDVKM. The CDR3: CASSLIAGAGHPQFF. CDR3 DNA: TGTGCCAGCAGTTTAATAGCGGGAGCTGGCCACCCGCAGTTCTTC.

The CDR3 reads CASSSLYNEQFF. DNA of the CDR3: TGTGCCAGTAGTAGTCTCTACAATGAGCAGTTCTTC. This chain uses TRBV19 with TRBJ2-1, with no clear D. CDR3 length: 12 amino acids. Deletions cut 4 bases from V and 3 bases from J, with 4 bases between. Germline loops: CDR1 LNHDA, CDR2 SQIVND (reference sequence).

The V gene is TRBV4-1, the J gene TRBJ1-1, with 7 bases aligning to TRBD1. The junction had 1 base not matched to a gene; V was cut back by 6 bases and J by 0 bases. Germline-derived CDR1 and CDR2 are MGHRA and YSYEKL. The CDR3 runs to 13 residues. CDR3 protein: CASRQGMNTEAFF. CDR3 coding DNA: TGCGCCAGCAGACAGGGGATGAACACTGAAGCTTTCTTT.

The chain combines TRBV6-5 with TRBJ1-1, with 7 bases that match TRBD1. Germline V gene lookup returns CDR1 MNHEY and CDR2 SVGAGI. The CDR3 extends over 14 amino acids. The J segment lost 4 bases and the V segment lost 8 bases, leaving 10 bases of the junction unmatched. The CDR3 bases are TGTGCCAGCCAGAACAGGGGTGGAGGCACTGAAGCTTTCTTT. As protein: CASQNRGGGTEAFF.

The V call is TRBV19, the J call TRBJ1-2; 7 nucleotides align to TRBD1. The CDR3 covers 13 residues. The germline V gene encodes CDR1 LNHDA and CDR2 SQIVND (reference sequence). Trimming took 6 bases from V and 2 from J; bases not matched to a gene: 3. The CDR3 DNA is TGTGCCAGTAGGGGACAGATAAACTATGGCTACACCTTC. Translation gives CASRGQINYGYTF. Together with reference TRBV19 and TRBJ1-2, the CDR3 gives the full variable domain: DGGITQSPKYLFRKEGQNVTLSCEQNLNHDAMYWYRQDPGQGLRLIYYSQIVNDFQKGDIAEGYSVSREKKESFPLTVTSAQKNPTAFYLCASRGQINYGYTFGSGTRLTVV.

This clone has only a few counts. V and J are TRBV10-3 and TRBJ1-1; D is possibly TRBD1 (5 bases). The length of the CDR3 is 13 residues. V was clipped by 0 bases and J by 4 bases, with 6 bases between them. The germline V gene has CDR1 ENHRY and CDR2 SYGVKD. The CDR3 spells CAISESGGTEAFF. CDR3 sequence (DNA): TGTGCCATCAGTGAGTCCGGGGGCACTGAAGCTTTCTTT.

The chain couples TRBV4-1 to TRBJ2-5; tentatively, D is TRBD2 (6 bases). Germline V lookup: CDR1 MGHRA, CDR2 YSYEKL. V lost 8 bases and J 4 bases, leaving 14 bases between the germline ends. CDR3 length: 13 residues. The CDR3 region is CASSGTEGETQYF. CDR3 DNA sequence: TGCGCCAGCTCAGGGACGGAGGGAGAGACCCAGTACTTC.

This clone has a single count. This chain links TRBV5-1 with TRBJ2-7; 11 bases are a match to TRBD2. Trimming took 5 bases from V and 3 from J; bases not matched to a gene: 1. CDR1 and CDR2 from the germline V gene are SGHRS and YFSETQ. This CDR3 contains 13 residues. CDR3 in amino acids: CASRTSGVYEQYF. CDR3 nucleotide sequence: TGCGCCAGCAGGACTAGCGGGGTCTACGAGCAGTACTTC.

CDR3 sequence reads: CASSQTGGMKDYGYTF. As DNA, the CDR3 is TGTGCCAGCAGTCAGACAGGGGGCATGAAGGACTATGGCTACACCTTC. V is TRBV28 and J is TRBJ1-2, with 10 bases identical to TRBD1. V gave up 5 bases and J gave up 3 bases; unmatched junction bases: 9. Germline CDR1 and CDR2: MDHEN and SYDVKM. The CDR3 runs 16 residues.

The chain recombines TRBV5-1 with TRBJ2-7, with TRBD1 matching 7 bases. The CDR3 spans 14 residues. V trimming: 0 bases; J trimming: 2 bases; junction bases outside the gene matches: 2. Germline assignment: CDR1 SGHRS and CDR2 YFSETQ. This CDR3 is CASSLDRGAYEQYF. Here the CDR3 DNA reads TGCGCCAGCAGCTTGGACAGGGGAGCCTACGAGCAGTACTTC.

The DNA for the CDR3 is TGTGCCAGCAGCTTACTCCTCTCTGGAAACACCATATATTTT. Its protein is CASSLLLSGNTIYF. This rearrangement joins TRBV5-8 to TRBJ1-3; D is unresolved. V shed 2 bases and J shed 0 bases, with 6 bases lying between them. From germline, CDR1 is SGHTS and CDR2 YDEGEE. The CDR3 length is 14 residues.

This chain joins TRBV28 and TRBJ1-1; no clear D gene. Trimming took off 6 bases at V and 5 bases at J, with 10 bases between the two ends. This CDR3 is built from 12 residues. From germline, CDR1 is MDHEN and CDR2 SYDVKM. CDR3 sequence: CASSGEVTEAFF. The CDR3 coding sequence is TGTGCCAGCAGCGGGGAAGTGACTGAAGCTTTCTTT.

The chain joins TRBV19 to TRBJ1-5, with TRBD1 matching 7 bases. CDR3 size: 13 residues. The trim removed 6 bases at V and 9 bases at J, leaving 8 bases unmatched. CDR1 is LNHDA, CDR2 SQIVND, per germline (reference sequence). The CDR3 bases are TGTGCCAGTAGCAGACAGGGTGAGGGGCCCCAGCATTTT. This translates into CASSRQGEGPQHF.

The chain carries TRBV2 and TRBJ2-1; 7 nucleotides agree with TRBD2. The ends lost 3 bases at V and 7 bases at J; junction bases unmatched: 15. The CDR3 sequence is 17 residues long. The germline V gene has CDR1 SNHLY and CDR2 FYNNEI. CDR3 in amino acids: CASSDFSRGTGLNEQFF. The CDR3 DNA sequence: TGTGCCAGCAGTGATTTTTCGCGGGGGACTGGCCTAAATGAGCAGTTCTTC.

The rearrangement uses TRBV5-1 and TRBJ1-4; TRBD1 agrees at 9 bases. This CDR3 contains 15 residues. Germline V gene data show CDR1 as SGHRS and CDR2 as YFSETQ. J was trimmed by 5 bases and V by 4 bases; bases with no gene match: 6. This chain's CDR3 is CASSPDRGGNEKLFF. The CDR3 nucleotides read TGCGCCAGCAGCCCAGACAGGGGGGGGAATGAAAAACTGTTTTTT.

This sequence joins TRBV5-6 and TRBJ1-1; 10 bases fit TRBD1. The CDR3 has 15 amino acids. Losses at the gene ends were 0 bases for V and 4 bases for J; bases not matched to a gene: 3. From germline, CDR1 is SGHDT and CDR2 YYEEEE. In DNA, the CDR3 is TGTGCCAGCAGCTTGGGGGACAGGGGTGGCACTGAAGCTTTCTTT. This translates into CASSLGDRGGTEAFF.